Below, one T cell receptor beta chain is given with its context. The antigen is not known. This record belongs to a study of early T cells in non-severe SARS-CoV-2 infection. Regarding the study as a whole: Comparison of clonotypes with VDJdb favored anti-spike CD8 responses while missing private and CD4 specificities.

Unique molecular identifiers were added to individual cDNA molecules. A single record per CDR3 protein comes from TCRdb applying MiXCR to the 5' RACE reads. Among approximately 76,000 distinct CDR3 sequences listed, over 9% were seen once. This CDR3 has 16 residues. Trimming stripped 3 bases from V and 0 bases from J, with 12 bases between. The source is an adult who was a healthcare worker with PCR-confirmed SARS-CoV-2 infection or an uninfected control (not recorded which). Sequenced: whole blood. The rearrangement joins TRBV12-3 or TRBV12-4 to TRBJ1-3; D is perhaps TRBD1 (6 bases). The CDR3 is CASSFRRGNSGNTIYF. The DNA of the CDR3 is TGTGCCAGCAGTTTCCGAAGGGGGAACTCTGGAAACACCATATATTTT.